Listed here are 3 T cell receptor beta chains from one sample, sequenced in a study of blood T cells in healthy people across ages. The authors ran a second PCR of roughly 6 to 12 cycles using a sample-barcoded 5' primer and a J-beta primer mix. TCRdb analysed the 5' RACE reads with MiXCR anew, one entry per CDR3 protein. This table has 1.5 million to 2 million distinct CDR3 sequences, about 31% appearing once. Sequenced material: blood. These receptors were collected from a woman in her 30s in good health.

This clonotype appeared a single time. Given a much more abundant clone one base away, this may be a read error. The rearrangement uses TRBV29-1 and TRBJ2-7; 9 bases are a match to TRBD2. The CDR3 spans 15 residues. J gave up 5 bases and V 6 bases, and 14 bases lay outside the gene matches. CDR1 SQVTM and CDR2 ANQGSEA come from the germline V gene. CDR3 in DNA: TGCAGCGTGGTGGGAGGACTAGCGAGTCTCGACGAGCAGTACTTC. Residues: CSVVGGLASLDEQYF.

The chain is built from TRBV5-1 and TRBJ2-1; 7 nucleotides agree with TRBD2. The ends lost 4 bases at V and 2 bases at J; junction bases unmatched: 6. CDR1 and CDR2 from the germline V gene are SGHRS and YFSETQ. The CDR3 is made up of 15 amino acids. The CDR3 DNA follows: TGCGCCAGCAGCCACCCCAGCGGGGCCTACAATGAGCAGTTCTTC. This translates into CASSHPSGAYNEQFF.

This chain uses TRBV20-1 with TRBJ2-1; 11 bases fit TRBD1. In germline, CDR1 is DFQATT, CDR2 SNEGSKA (reference sequence). V lost 5 bases and J lost 8; bases outside the gene matches: 8. The CDR3 covers 14 residues. This chain's CDR3 is CSAETGQGGDEQFF. The CDR3 DNA follows: TGCAGTGCTGAAACGGGACAGGGGGGAGATGAGCAGTTCTTC.